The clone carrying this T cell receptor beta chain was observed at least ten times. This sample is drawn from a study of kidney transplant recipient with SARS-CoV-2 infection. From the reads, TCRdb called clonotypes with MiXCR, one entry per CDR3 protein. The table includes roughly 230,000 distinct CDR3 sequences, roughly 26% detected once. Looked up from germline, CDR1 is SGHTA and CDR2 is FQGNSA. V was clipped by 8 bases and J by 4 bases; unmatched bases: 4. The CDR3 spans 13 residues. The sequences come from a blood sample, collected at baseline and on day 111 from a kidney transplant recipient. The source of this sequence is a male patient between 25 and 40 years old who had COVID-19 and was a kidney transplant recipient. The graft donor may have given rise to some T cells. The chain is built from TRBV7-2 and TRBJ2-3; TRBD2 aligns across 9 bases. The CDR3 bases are TGTGCCAGCTCCCTAGCGGGGCCAGATACGCAGTATTTT. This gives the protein CASSLAGPDTQYF.